The clone carrying this T cell receptor beta chain occurred many times. Its specificity is not known. The TCR beta CDR3 regions underwent amplification using RNA transcripts as the source. When the TCR CDR3 underwent first-round RT-PCR, the HTBI primer set was used. TCRdb processed the multiplex PCR reads anew with MiXCR; each CDR3 protein has one entry. Among about 640,000 distinct CDR3 sequences, under 25% were seen once, and the ten largest hold approximately 30%. This sample is part of a study of T cells in Graves' hyperthyroidism and ophthalmopathy. Study-level information: At initial diagnosis, before any treatment had begun, peripheral blood was obtained.

Broader study findings: Model-based prediction identified ophthalmopathy a median 6.5 months prior to its onset. Most thyroid clonotypes expanded above 0.001 appeared in blood too.

The sample consisted of blood. This receptor was identified in a man aged 25 to 45 with Graves' ophthalmopathy.

CDR3 region: CASSLTGTGSLGEAFF. The CDR3 DNA sequence: TGTGCCAGCAGCTTAACCGGGACAGGAAGTTTGGGTGAAGCTTTCTTT. This sequence joins TRBV11-2 and TRBJ1-1, with TRBD1 matching over 8 bases. There are 16 residues in the CDR3. Germline V gene sequence: CDR1 SGHAT, CDR2 FQNNGV. Trimming at V came to 2 bases and at J to 7 bases, leaving 12 bases not matched to a gene.